These T cell receptor beta chains were read from a single sample in a study of blood T cells in healthy people across ages. TCRdb itself ran the 5' RACE reads through MiXCR, one entry per CDR3 protein. The data hold 1,800,000 or so distinct CDR3 sequences, with 30% to 40% observed a single time. Sequencing was performed on blood. The receptors shown here come from a human donor in good health. Each CDR3 is given with its conserved first and last residue. D genes are given only for firm matches. Only part of the rows carry a size: once, few, many, or a class if the clone is expanded.

v_call: TRBV7-9; clone_size: many; cdr3_length: 14; d_call: -; j_call: TRBJ2-1; cdr3_nt: TGTGCCAGCAGCTTCCCCGGGACTTACAATGAGCAGTTCTTC; cdr3_aa: CASSFPGTYNEQFF
v_call: TRBV28; clone_size: few; cdr3_length: 17; d_call: TRBD1; j_call: TRBJ2-7; cdr3_nt: TGTGCCAGCAGTCTATCCAGGGACAGGCTAAGTTCCTACGAGCAGTACTTC; cdr3_aa: CASSLSRDRLSSYEQYF
v_call: TRBV18; clone_size: -; cdr3_length: 11; d_call: -; j_call: TRBJ2-7; cdr3_nt: TGTGCCAGCTCATCCGACGGCCTCTTGTACTTC; cdr3_aa: CASSSDGLLYF
v_call: TRBV7-8; clone_size: -; cdr3_length: 14; d_call: TRBD1; j_call: TRBJ1-1; cdr3_nt: TGTGCCAGCAGCCAGGACAGGGTACACACTGAAGCTTTCTTT; cdr3_aa: CASSQDRVHTEAFF
v_call: TRBV28; clone_size: few; cdr3_length: 12; d_call: -; j_call: TRBJ2-2; cdr3_nt: TGTGCCAGCAGTTCACACACCGGGGAGCTGTTTTTT; cdr3_aa: CASSSHTGELFF
v_call: TRBV3-1; clone_size: -; cdr3_length: 15; d_call: TRBD1; j_call: TRBJ2-7; cdr3_nt: TGTGCCAGCAGCCAACAGACAGGGTACGGGTACGAGCAGTACTTC; cdr3_aa: CASSQQTGYGYEQYF
v_call: TRBV6-2/TRBV6-3; clone_size: -; cdr3_length: 12; d_call: -; j_call: TRBJ2-3; cdr3_nt: TGTGCCAGCAGTTACGATCCAGATACGCGGTATTTT; cdr3_aa: CASSYDPDTRYF
v_call: TRBV9; clone_size: few; cdr3_length: 15; d_call: -; j_call: TRBJ2-3; cdr3_nt: TGTGCCAGCAGCGTAGGGCGGGGCGGTTCAGATACGCAGTATTTT; cdr3_aa: CASSVGRGGSDTQYF
v_call: TRBV5-1; clone_size: -; cdr3_length: 18; d_call: -; j_call: TRBJ2-7; cdr3_nt: TGCGCCAGCAGCTTGGGAAAACTTCGGGGCTGGAGCTCCTACGAGCAGTACTTC; cdr3_aa: CASSLGKLRGWSSYEQYF
v_call: TRBV2; clone_size: -; cdr3_length: 15; d_call: -; j_call: TRBJ2-5; cdr3_nt: TGTGCCAGCAGTCCTCGGAGGTCTATACAAGAGACCCAGTACTTC; cdr3_aa: CASSPRRSIQETQYF
v_call: TRBV29-1; clone_size: -; cdr3_length: 11; d_call: -; j_call: TRBJ1-2; cdr3_nt: TGCAGCGTTGGGGATAGAAATGGCTACACCTTC; cdr3_aa: CSVGDRNGYTF
v_call: TRBV20-1; clone_size: -; cdr3_length: 13; d_call: -; j_call: TRBJ1-6; cdr3_nt: TGCAGTGCTAGAGGCCAGCAAAATTCACCCCTCCACTTT; cdr3_aa: CSARGQQNSPLHF
v_call: TRBV27; clone_size: -; cdr3_length: 17; d_call: TRBD2; j_call: TRBJ2-5; cdr3_nt: TGTGCCAGCAAACAGACTAGCGGGGGGATTCCTAAAGAGACCCAGTACTTC; cdr3_aa: CASKQTSGGIPKETQYF
v_call: TRBV7-6; clone_size: -; cdr3_length: 16; d_call: TRBD2; j_call: TRBJ2-4; cdr3_nt: TGTGCCAGCAGCCCCTTACCGGGACTAGCCCATCCTGAGCAGTACTTC; cdr3_aa: CASSPLPGLAHPEQYF